This passage covers 19 T cell receptor beta chains from one sample sequenced in a study of cytomegalovirus exposure and HLA in healthy donors. PCR amplification relied on 60 Vbeta primers (plus 13 Jbeta primers). The method was immunoSEQ multiplex PCR; TCRdb's version includes in-frame clones alone and lacks a portion of them. The table lists more than 85,000 clones, 63% of them singletons. Sample: PBMCs. The receptors here all came from a human donor in good health.

The V and J genes are TRBV5-5 and TRBJ2-7, with TRBD2 identical over 10 bases. Germline lookup yields CDR1 SGHKS and CDR2 YYEKEE (reference sequence). There are 15 residues in the CDR3. Losses at the gene ends were 0 bases for V and 7 bases for J; bases not matched to a gene: 7. In nucleotides, the CDR3 is TGTGCCAGCAGCTTGGGCCTAGCGGGAGTAGGAGAGCAGTACTTC. It is translated as CASSLGLAGVGEQYF.

Only one count was recorded for this clone. The rearrangement links TRBV19 to TRBJ2-1; TRBD2 agrees at 8 bases. Germline trimming cut 8 bases from V and 8 bases from J; bases unmatched to any gene: 11. Germline CDR1 and CDR2: LNHDA and SQIVND (reference sequence). The CDR3 length is 14 residues. Here the CDR3 DNA reads TGTGCCAGTTCAACTAAGCGGGAGCGCGATGAGCAGTTCTTC. This gives the protein CASSTKRERDEQFF.

The chain combines TRBV7-9 with TRBJ1-2, with D tentatively TRBD1 (6 bases). Germline CDR1 and CDR2: SEHNR and FQNEAQ (reference sequence). This CDR3 has 18 residues. V lost 5 bases and J 4 bases, leaving 26 bases between the germline ends. In DNA, the CDR3 is TGTGCCAGCAGCCCACTCAGGCTGATCTTACAGGGCGGCTATGGCTACACCTTC. It yields the protein CASSPLRLILQGGYGYTF.

The rearrangement joins TRBV29-1 to TRBJ2-7; 10 bases match TRBD2. Germline assignment: CDR1 SQVTM and CDR2 ANQGSEA. Unmatched junction bases numbered 2, after V lost 3 bases and J lost 3 bases. The CDR3 length is 13 residues. This CDR3 is CSVETSGLYEQYF. The CDR3 DNA follows: TGCAGCGTTGAGACTAGCGGGCTCTACGAGCAGTACTTC.

This clone was counted only a few times. The V gene is TRBV30, the J gene TRBJ2-5, with TRBD1 matching over 8 bases. This CDR3 contains 15 residues. Germline CDR1 reads GTSNPN; CDR2 reads SVGIG (reference sequence). Trimming took 0 bases from V and 5 from J; bases not matched to a gene: 8. CDR3 nucleotide sequence: TGTGCCTGGAGTGTACTTCCAGGGGGCGGGGAGACCCAGTACTTC. Translating it yields CAWSVLPGGGETQYF.

This chain uses TRBV29-1 with TRBJ2-2; no clear D gene. The germline gives CDR1 SQVTM, CDR2 ANQGSEA. This CDR3 region has 13 residues. V was clipped by 6 bases and J by 3 bases, with 11 bases between them. This chain's CDR3 is CSVYSMDTGELFF. Written as DNA, the CDR3 is TGCAGCGTATATAGTATGGACACCGGGGAGCTGTTTTTT.

The rearrangement joins TRBV29-1 to TRBJ2-7; 9 bases agree with TRBD1. CDR3 length: 13 residues. Germline V gene data show CDR1 as SQVTM and CDR2 as ANQGSEA. Trimming cost V 4 bases and J 5 bases; bases outside gene matches: 6. The CDR3 nucleotides read TGCAGCGTTGTAGGGACAGGGTTCGACGAGCAGTACTTC. Its protein product is CSVVGTGFDEQYF.

The chain combines TRBV28 with TRBJ1-2, with TRBD1 as a possible D gene (5 bases). V lost 8 bases and J lost 2, with 15 bases in between. The CDR3 extends over 14 amino acids. Germline CDR1 is MDHEN and CDR2 is SYDVKM. Here the CDR3 reads CASLRGGRNYGYTF. In DNA, the CDR3 is TGTGCCAGCCTTCGCGGGGGTAGAAACTATGGCTACACCTTC.

The CDR3 region has the DNA TGTGCCAGCAGCCAAGACGCTAGCGGGAGTTACGAGCAGTACTTC. Amino acids: CASSQDASGSYEQYF. This chain joins TRBV4-2 and TRBJ2-7, with TRBD2 matching 10 bases. With V trimmed by 0 bases and J by 4 bases, 3 bases remained unmatched. The germline CDR1 and CDR2 sequences are LGHNA and YNFKEQ. The CDR3 loop spans 15 amino acids.

A single count supports this clone. V usage is TRBV4-2 and J usage is TRBJ2-3; 10 nucleotides agree with TRBD1. Per the germline V gene, CDR1 is LGHNA and CDR2 is YNFKEQ. The length of the CDR3 is 18 residues. The junction had 11 bases not matched to a gene; V was cut back by 0 bases and J by 5 bases. CDR3 sequence: CASSQDWVGQGREDTQYF. The CDR3 nucleotides read TGTGCCAGCAGCCAAGATTGGGTGGGACAGGGGAGAGAAGATACGCAGTATTTT.

The chain couples TRBV6-5 to TRBJ1-2; the match to TRBD1 covers 7 bases. Germline lookup yields CDR1 MNHEY and CDR2 SVGAGI. J was trimmed by 4 bases and V by 6 bases; bases with no gene match: 5. This CDR3 spans 13 amino acids. The CDR3 loop reads CASSQTGIYGYTF. As DNA, the CDR3 is TGTGCCAGCAGCCAGACAGGGATCTATGGCTACACCTTC.

The chain has TRBV9 and TRBJ2-3; tentatively, D is TRBD2 (5 bases). The V gene's germline CDR1 is SGDLS and CDR2 YYNGEE. V lost 3 bases, J lost 1 base, and 18 bases lay in between. The CDR3 spans 17 residues. In nucleotides, the CDR3 is TGTGCCAGCAGCGGGAACATGGATCTCGGGGGCACAGATACGCAGTATTTT. Amino acid sequence: CASSGNMDLGGTDTQYF.

The chain recombines TRBV10-1 with TRBJ2-3; D is possibly TRBD1 (6 bases). Trimming removed 5 bases at V and 2 bases at J, with 11 bases between. Germline assignment: CDR1 WNHNN and CDR2 SYGVQD (reference sequence). This CDR3 comprises 14 residues. The CDR3 bases are TGCGCCAGCAGTCCAGGACAGCTCACAGATACGCAGTATTTT. Protein product: CASSPGQLTDTQYF.

The gene calls are TRBV7-9 and TRBJ2-3; 7 bases are shared with TRBD2. CDR1 and CDR2 (germline): SEHNR, FQNEAQ (reference sequence). Trimming removed 1 base from V and 2 bases from J; junction bases left unmatched: 6. The CDR3 runs 16 residues. CDR3 loop: CASSLVGAGYTDTQYF. The CDR3 coding sequence is TGTGCCAGCAGCTTAGTGGGAGCGGGATACACAGATACGCAGTATTTT.

The chain combines TRBV18 with TRBJ2-6; D might be TRBD2 (6 bases). Germline CDR1 reads KGHSH; CDR2 reads LQKENI. Trimming removed 4 bases from V and 3 bases from J, with 7 bases in between. This CDR3 region has 14 residues. The CDR3 DNA is TGTGCCAGCTCACGGGAGGTTGGGGCCAACGTCCTGACTTTC. It specifies CASSREVGANVLTF. Together with reference TRBV18 and TRBJ2-6, the CDR3 gives the full variable domain: NAGVMQNPRHLVRRRGQEARLRCSPMKGHSHVYWYRQLPEEGLKFMVYLQKENIIDESGMPKERFSAEFPKEGPSILRIQQVVRGDSAAYFCASSREVGANVLTFGAGSRLTVL.

V usage is TRBV9 and J usage is TRBJ2-1; a possible D gene is TRBD2 (6 bases). CDR3 size: 16 residues. Looked up from germline, CDR1 is SGDLS and CDR2 is YYNGEE. The V end was cut by 2 bases, the J end by 0 bases, with 12 bases between. This CDR3 reads CASSVSGLASYNEQFF. The CDR3 nucleotides read TGTGCCAGCAGCGTCTCGGGACTGGCCTCCTACAATGAGCAGTTCTTC.

This chain uses TRBV7-9 with TRBJ1-4; no firm D call. Trimming removed 4 bases at V and 5 bases at J, with 17 bases between. Germline V gives CDR1 SEHNR, CDR2 FQNEAQ (reference sequence). The CDR3 sequence is 16 residues long. Here the CDR3 reads CASSSYTLGPNEKLFF. CDR3 nucleotide sequence: TGTGCCAGCAGCTCCTACACCCTGGGCCCAAATGAAAAACTGTTTTTT.

The rearrangement links TRBV2 to TRBJ1-5; 10 nucleotides match TRBD1. Trimming at V came to 8 bases and at J to 3 bases, leaving 13 bases not matched to a gene. Germline V gene lookup returns CDR1 SNHLY and CDR2 FYNNEI. The CDR3 loop spans 17 amino acids. CDR3 amino acids: CASYRDRGQLYNQPQHF. The CDR3 DNA reads as TGTGCCAGCTACCGGGACAGGGGTCAATTATACAATCAGCCCCAGCATTTT.

A few counts support this clone. V is TRBV7-8 and J is TRBJ2-2; no clear D. The CDR3 totals 14 residues. The germline CDR1 and CDR2 sequences are SGHVS and FQNEAQ. Trimming pared 2 bases from V and 6 bases from J, leaving 10 bases between. The CDR3 DNA reads as TGTGCCAGCAGCTTAAGTCGAGTTCCCGGGGAGCTGTTTTTT. It codes for CASSLSRVPGELFF.